The 28 T cell receptor beta chains reported below all come from one sample, sequenced in a study of Tregs in tolerant kidney transplant recipients. The nonmyeloablative bone marrow transplants came from related graft donors, with transient mixed chimerism. Profiling relied on immunoSEQ multiplex PCR, and the TCRdb table lists in-frame clones only, not all of them. The sample lists fewer than 95,000 clones, roughly 93% occurring once. Sequencing used CD4+ T cells from blood (PBMCs), obtained 12 months after the transplant. The receptors stem from a human patient who received a combined kidney and bone marrow transplant. Some of these T cells may belong to the graft donor.

The chain is built from TRBV18 and TRBJ2-1; 8 positions agree with TRBD1. The CDR3 is 14 residues long. Trimming removed 1 base from V and 5 bases from J; junction bases left unmatched: 1. CDR1 is KGHSH, CDR2 LQKENI, per germline. The CDR3 coding sequence is TGTGCCAGCTCACCACGGACAGGGCACAATGAGCAGTTCTTC. This sequence encodes CASSPRTGHNEQFF.

This clone occurred once. The chain recombines TRBV5-1 with TRBJ2-5, with TRBD2 matching 8 bases. With 7 bases clipped from V and 5 bases from J, the junction kept 16 bases outside the gene matches. Germline V gene data show CDR1 as SGHRS and CDR2 as YFSETQ. This CDR3 contains 16 residues. CDR3 residues: CASVPGLSGSRETQYF. CDR3 DNA sequence: TGCGCCAGCGTTCCAGGACTCAGCGGGAGTCGGGAGACCCAGTACTTC.

The chain couples TRBV21-1 to TRBJ2-3; the D segment call TRBD1 is taken from the table without a DNA check. TRBV21-1 is a known pseudogene. The CDR3 extends over 18 amino acids. The CDR3 DNA sequence: TGTGCCAGCAGCTCACGTCGTATTCAGGCCATCCTCCCAGATACGCAGTATTTT. Protein product: CASSSRRIQAILPDTQYF.

This clone was observed a single time. The chain uses TRBV6-1 and TRBJ2-1; TRBD2 might be the D (6 bases). The germline gives CDR1 MNHNS, CDR2 SASEGT. With 6 bases removed from V and 7 bases from J, the gap between germline ends came to 7 bases. The CDR3 contains 11 residues. In nucleotides, the CDR3 is TGTGCCAGCAGGGGGACTAATGAGCAGTTCTTC. It is translated as CASRGTNEQFF.

The chain employs TRBV15 and TRBJ1-4; unclear D gene. CDR3 size: 13 residues. The germline V gene has CDR1 LNHNV and CDR2 YYDKDF (reference sequence). The V gene lost 2 bases and the J gene lost 8 bases, with 9 bases spanning the gap. CDR3 DNA: TGTGCCACCAGCAGACCCCGGGAAGAAAAACTGTTTTTT. Residues: CATSRPREEKLFF.

With regard to this clone: Other DNA sequences in this sample translate to the same CDR3. The chain joins TRBV4-1 to TRBJ1-6; weak D call: TRBD1 (6 bases). This CDR3 is built from 16 residues. The germline V gene encodes CDR1 MGHRA and CDR2 YSYEKL. The V end lost 1 base, the J end lost 5 bases, and 12 bases lay between the germline ends. The CDR3 DNA sequence: TGCGCCAGCAGCCAAGGGGCGGGGGCCAATAATTCACCCCTCCACTTT. This sequence encodes CASSQGAGANNSPLHF.

This sequence joins TRBV4-3 and TRBJ1-3; TRBD1 is a possible D gene (6 bases). Germline V CDR1 and CDR2: LGHNA, YSLEER. The CDR3 extends over 15 amino acids. V lost 0 bases, J lost 7 bases, and 13 bases lay in between. The CDR3 protein is CASSQDYRVANTIYF. CDR3 nucleotides: TGCGCCAGCAGCCAAGATTACAGGGTGGCGAACACCATATATTTT.

This chain links TRBV7-2 with TRBJ2-5; possibly TRBD2 for D (6 bases). Germline CDR1 and CDR2: SGHTA and FQGNSA. V lost 6 bases, J lost 2 bases, and 16 bases lay in between. The CDR3 has 15 residues. The CDR3 DNA reads as TGTGCCAGCAGGAAGGGCCTAGCGACTCAAGAGACCCAGTACTTC. This gives the protein CASRKGLATQETQYF.

The chain joins TRBV28 to TRBJ2-3; the D gene is possibly TRBD2 (5 bases). The V gene lost 3 bases and the J gene lost 4 bases, with 14 bases spanning the gap. Germline V gene sequence: CDR1 MDHEN, CDR2 SYDVKM. This CDR3 is built from 15 residues. The CDR3, as DNA: TGTGCCAGCAGTTTCTCGCAGAGAGGGTCAGATACGCAGTATTTT. This encodes CASSFSQRGSDTQYF.

This sequence joins TRBV28 and TRBJ1-3; no firm D call. Trimming took off 9 bases at V and 1 base at J, with 13 bases between the two ends. This CDR3 spans 14 amino acids. Germline values: CDR1 MDHEN, CDR2 SYDVKM. CDR3 in DNA: TGTGCCAGTAGCACTTTTTCTTCTGGAAACACCATATATTTT. It codes for CASSTFSSGNTIYF. Supplemented by reference TRBV28 and TRBJ1-3, the full variable domain reads DVKVTQSSRYLVKRTGEKVFLECVQDMDHENMFWYRQDPGLGLRLIYFSYDVKMKEKGDIPEGYSVSREKKERFSLILESASTNQTSMYLCASSTFSSGNTIYFGEGSWLTVV.

This chain joins TRBV5-1 and TRBJ2-7, with TRBD2 matching 14 bases. The CDR3 is 19 amino acids. Per germline, CDR1 SGHRS and CDR2 YFSETQ. J lost 2 bases, V lost 0 bases, and 10 bases had no gene match. CDR3 bases: TGCGCCAGCAGCTTGGGGACTAGCGGGGGGCCTCTAATAACCTACGAGCAGTACTTC. Protein: CASSLGTSGGPLITYEQYF.

The rearrangement links TRBV5-1 to TRBJ2-5, with D possibly being TRBD2 (5 bases). The CDR3 sequence is 15 residues long. Germline assignment: CDR1 SGHRS and CDR2 YFSETQ. The V and J ends lost 4 bases and 1 base respectively, with 14 bases between them. The CDR3 DNA reads TGCGCCAGCAGCCCAGAGGGCTTAGGCCAAGAGACCCAGTACTTC. Translated, it gives CASSPEGLGQETQYF.

The rearrangement uses TRBV5-5 and TRBJ1-5, with 8 bases aligning to TRBD1. After removal of 5 bases from V and 6 bases from J, the junction contained 7 bases not matched to a gene. The germline V gene has CDR1 SGHKS and CDR2 YYEKEE (reference sequence). There are 14 residues in the CDR3. CDR3 sequence reads: CASRSGTGGQPQHF. CDR3 in DNA: TGTGCCAGCAGATCCGGGACAGGTGGTCAGCCCCAGCATTTT.

The rearrangement links TRBV4-3 to TRBJ1-2, with D maybe TRBD1 (6 bases). Germline CDR1 and CDR2: LGHNA and YSLEER. The CDR3 spans 14 residues. Trimming removed 0 bases from V and 5 bases from J, with 10 bases in between. The CDR3 sequence: CASSQDRGTYGYTF. DNA of the CDR3: TGCGCCAGCAGCCAAGACAGGGGAACATATGGCTACACCTTC.

This clone was detected only a few times. The V call is TRBV4-3, the J call TRBJ1-2, with D perhaps matching TRBD1 (5 bases). The germline CDR1 and CDR2 sequences are LGHNA and YSLEER. This CDR3 has 13 amino acids. V was shortened by 2 bases and J by 4 bases, with 8 bases between the two germline ends. The CDR3 sequence is CASSQRGLYGYTF. Written as DNA, the CDR3 is TGCGCCAGCAGCCAAAGGGGCCTCTATGGCTACACCTTC.

The CDR3 here is CASSQTTGFGYTF. CDR3 nucleotide sequence: TGCGCCAGCAGCCAAACGACAGGGTTTGGCTACACCTTC. J is TRBJ1-2 and V is TRBV4-1, with 7 positions matching TRBD1. CDR1 and CDR2 (germline): MGHRA, YSYEKL. The CDR3 is made up of 13 amino acids. V shed 2 bases and J 7 bases; nucleotides not matched to a gene: 4.

The V gene is TRBV7-3, the J gene TRBJ2-3; D is possibly TRBD1 (6 bases). CDR3 size: 16 residues. The germline gives CDR1 SGHTA, CDR2 FQGTGA. Between the trimmed V and J ends, which lost 4 bases and 0 bases, there was a span of 14 bases. CDR3 amino acids: CASSWTGGASTDTQYF. CDR3 in DNA: TGTGCCAGCAGCTGGACTGGGGGCGCTAGCACAGATACGCAGTATTTT.

The gene calls are TRBV5-1 and TRBJ2-3; 10 bases agree with TRBD1. V gave up 0 bases and J gave up 6 bases; unmatched junction bases: 10. The CDR3 length is 17 residues. Germline assignment: CDR1 SGHRS and CDR2 YFSETQ. CDR3 residues: CASSLVPPGQGKDTQYF. The CDR3 DNA sequence: TGCGCCAGCAGCTTGGTGCCCCCGGGACAGGGGAAGGATACGCAGTATTTT.

The chain couples TRBV5-1 to TRBJ2-3; 9 nucleotides line up with TRBD1. Per the germline V gene, CDR1 is SGHRS and CDR2 is YFSETQ. V was clipped by 3 bases and J by 5 bases; unmatched bases: 10. There are 16 residues in the CDR3. CDR3 in amino acids: CASSSNPGQGRDTQYF. The CDR3 nucleotides read TGCGCCAGCAGCTCCAATCCCGGACAGGGGAGAGATACGCAGTATTTT.

The gene calls are TRBV9 and TRBJ2-5; 12 bases fit TRBD2. The length of the CDR3 is 17 residues. Per germline, CDR1 SGDLS and CDR2 YYNGEE. The ends lost 0 bases at V and 5 bases at J; junction bases unmatched: 8. CDR3 nucleotide sequence: TGTGCCAGCAGCGTAGACCCTAGCGGGGGGGCCAGGGAGACCCAGTACTTC. This sequence encodes CASSVDPSGGARETQYF.

This chain joins TRBV9 and TRBJ1-1, with D possibly matching TRBD1 (6 bases). Trimming stripped 0 bases from V and 5 bases from J, with 11 bases between. From germline, CDR1 is SGDLS and CDR2 YYNGEE. The length of the CDR3 is 14 residues. The CDR3 loop is CASSVGGGKTEAFF. The CDR3 nucleotides read TGTGCCAGCAGCGTAGGGGGGGGCAAGACTGAAGCTTTCTTT.

The table lists this clone with a count of one. The sample contains more than one DNA sequence encoding this CDR3. The chain recombines TRBV5-1 with TRBJ1-6; 9 positions match TRBD1. CDR1 is SGHRS and CDR2 is YFSETQ in the germline V gene. The V and J ends lost 5 bases and 13 bases, in that order; junction bases with no gene match: 10. The CDR3 loop spans 14 amino acids. The CDR3 loop reads CASRFDRGRSPLHF. The CDR3 DNA reads as TGCGCCAGCAGGTTCGACAGGGGGAGATCCCCCCTCCACTTT.

The V gene is TRBV18, the J gene TRBJ1-2; D is undetermined. The V end lost 4 bases, the J end lost 3 bases, and 9 bases lay between the germline ends. Germline V CDR1 and CDR2: KGHSH, LQKENI. This CDR3 is built from 13 residues. CDR3 nucleotides: TGTGCCAGCTCACTAGGAGGAGACTATGGCTACACCTTC. This sequence encodes CASSLGGDYGYTF.

The chain recombines TRBV28 with TRBJ1-5; 9 nucleotides line up with TRBD1. CDR3 length: 20 residues. The V segment lost 6 bases and the J segment 0 bases; nucleotides outside the gene matches: 18. CDR1 and CDR2 from the germline V gene are MDHEN and SYDVKM. In DNA, the CDR3 is TGTGCCAGCAGGCAACGGTCCGGGACAGGGTACAGGGATAGCAATCAGCCCCAGCATTTT. It yields the protein CASRQRSGTGYRDSNQPQHF.

The chain couples TRBV27 to TRBJ2-7; the D is unclear. Trimming removed 1 base from V and 2 bases from J, with 15 bases in between. Per germline, CDR1 MNHEY and CDR2 SMNVEV (reference sequence). This CDR3 contains 16 residues. DNA for the CDR3: TGTGCCAGCAGTTTATACCCGGCCAGCGTAACCTACGAGCAGTACTTC. The encoded protein is CASSLYPASVTYEQYF.

The table lists this clone with a count of one. The chain combines TRBV27 with TRBJ1-2, with TRBD1 matching 12 bases. With V trimmed by 0 bases and J by 3 bases, 5 bases remained unmatched. The length of the CDR3 is 17 residues. CDR1 and CDR2 (germline): MNHEY, SMNVEV (reference sequence). As DNA, the CDR3 is TGTGCCAGCAGTTTATCGGGGGGACAGGGGGCCTACTATGGCTACACCTTC. Its protein product is CASSLSGGQGAYYGYTF.

The chain has TRBV7-7 and TRBJ2-1; tentatively, D is TRBD2 (5 bases). The CDR3 spans 15 residues. Between the trimmed V and J ends, which lost 1 base and 6 bases, there was a span of 13 bases. Germline CDR1 SSHAT, CDR2 FNYEAQ (reference sequence). DNA of the CDR3: TGTGCCAGCAGCTTAGTCCTAGCCACGGCCAATGAGCAGTTCTTC. It translates to CASSLVLATANEQFF.

The rearrangement uses TRBV11-3 and TRBJ2-3; 15 nucleotides agree with TRBD2. This CDR3 comprises 18 residues. J gave up 4 bases and V 3 bases, and 8 bases lay outside the gene matches. Germline assignment: CDR1 SGHNT and CDR2 YENEEA. The CDR3 DNA reads as TGTGCCAGCAGCTTGACGGGACTAGCGGGAGGTTGGTCAGATACGCAGTATTTT. Its protein is CASSLTGLAGGWSDTQYF. Based on the CDR3 plus reference TRBV11-3 and TRBJ2-3, the full variable domain is EAGVVQSPRYKIIEKKQPVAFWCNPISGHNTLYWYLQNLGQGPELLIRYENEEAVDDSQLPKDRFSAERLKGVDSTLKIQPAELGDSAVYLCASSLTGLAGGWSDTQYFGPGTRLTVL.